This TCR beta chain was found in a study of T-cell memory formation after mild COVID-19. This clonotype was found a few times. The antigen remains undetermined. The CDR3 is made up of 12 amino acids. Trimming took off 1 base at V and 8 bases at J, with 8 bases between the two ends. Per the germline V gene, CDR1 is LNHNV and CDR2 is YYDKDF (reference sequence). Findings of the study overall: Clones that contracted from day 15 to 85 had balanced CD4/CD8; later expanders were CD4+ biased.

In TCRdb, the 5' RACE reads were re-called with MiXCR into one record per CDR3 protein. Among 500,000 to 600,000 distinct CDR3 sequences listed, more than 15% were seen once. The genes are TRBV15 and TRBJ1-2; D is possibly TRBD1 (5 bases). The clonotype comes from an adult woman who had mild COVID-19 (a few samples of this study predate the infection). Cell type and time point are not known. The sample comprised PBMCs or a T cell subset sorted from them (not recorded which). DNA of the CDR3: TGTGCCACCAGCAGAGGGGGGAGCGGCTACACCTTC. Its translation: CATSRGGSGYTF.